The clone carrying this T cell receptor (beta chain) was seen just once. Its antigen is unknown. Clones were sequenced by immunoSEQ multiplex PCR, and TCRdb holds only the in-frame ones, with some missing. The sample carries 65,000 or so clones, 65% to 80% recorded once. V lost 3 bases to trimming and J lost 10 bases, with 19 bases between them. The CDR3 has 15 residues. The V gene's germline CDR1 is MNHNS and CDR2 SASEGT. This sample was taken from a study of radiation and T cells in renal cell carcinoma. Study-level points and caveats: From baseline, blood top tumor clonotypes peaked at 2 weeks post-radiation. No pretreatment tumor biopsies were available for baseline clonotypes.

Time point: blood 4 weeks post-SBRT, at nephrectomy. Treatment described: 15 Gy SBRT to primary tumor, nephrectomy 4 weeks later. Sequences were derived from blood, sampled from a patient whose treatment included radiotherapy and nephrectomy. The rearrangement links TRBV6-1 to TRBJ2-4; possible D gene TRBD2, 7 bases. The TCR comes from a man in his sixties with renal cell carcinoma. The CDR3 protein is CASSDSLGGVSIQYF. The CDR3 region has the DNA TGTGCCAGCAGTGATAGTCTAGGGGGGGTATCTATTCAGTACTTC.